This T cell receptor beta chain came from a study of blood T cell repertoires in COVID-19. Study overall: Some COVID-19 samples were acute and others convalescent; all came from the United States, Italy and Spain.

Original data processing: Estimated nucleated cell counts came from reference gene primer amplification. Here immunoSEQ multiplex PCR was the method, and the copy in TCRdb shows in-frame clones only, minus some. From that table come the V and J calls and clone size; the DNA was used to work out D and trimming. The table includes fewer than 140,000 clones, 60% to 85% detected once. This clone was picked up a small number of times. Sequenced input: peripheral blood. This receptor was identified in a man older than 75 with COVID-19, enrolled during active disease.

The CDR3 coding sequence is TGTGCCAGTAGTCTTAGACAGGGGGCTTTTGAGCAGTTCTTC. Its translation is CASSLRQGAFEQFF. This chain links TRBV19 with TRBJ2-1; 10 bases are a match to TRBD1. The germline gives CDR1 LNHDA, CDR2 SQIVND (reference sequence). V shed 5 bases and J 9 bases; nucleotides not matched to a gene: 7. The CDR3 loop spans 14 amino acids.